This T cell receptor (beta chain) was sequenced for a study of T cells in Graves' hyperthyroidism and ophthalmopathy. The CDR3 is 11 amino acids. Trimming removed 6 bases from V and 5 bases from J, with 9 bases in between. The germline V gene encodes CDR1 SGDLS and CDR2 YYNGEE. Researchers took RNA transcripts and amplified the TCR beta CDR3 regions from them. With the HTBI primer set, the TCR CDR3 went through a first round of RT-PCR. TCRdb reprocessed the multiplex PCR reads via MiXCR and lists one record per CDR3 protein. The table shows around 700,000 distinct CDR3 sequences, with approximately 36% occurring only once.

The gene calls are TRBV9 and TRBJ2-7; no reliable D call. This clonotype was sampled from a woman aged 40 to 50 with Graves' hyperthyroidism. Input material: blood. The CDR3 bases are TGTGCCAGCAACCAAAGAGACGAGCAGTACTTC. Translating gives CASNQRDEQYF. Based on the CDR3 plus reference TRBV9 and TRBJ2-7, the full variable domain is DSGVTQTPKHLITATGQRVTLRCSPRSGDLSVYWYQQSLDQGLQFLIQYYNGEERAKGNILERFSAQQFPDLHSELNLSSLELGDSALYFCASNQRDEQYFGPGTRLTVT.